The T cell receptor beta chain described here comes from a study of blood T cells in healthy people across ages. Study-level points and caveats: The study found more naive CD4+ cells and higher diversity in long-lived than aged donors. Age showed a roughly linear inverse relationship with TCR beta diversity per million T cells.

The CDR3 has 17 residues. Sample donors were healthy Caucasian individuals that came from Russia, aged about 6 to 95. As for this clonotype: The antigen remains undetermined.

The use of a sample-barcoded 5' primer and a J-beta primer mix characterized a second PCR of 7 to 11 cycles. TCRdb processed the 5' RACE reads anew with MiXCR; each CDR3 protein has one entry. The table has 1.8 million or so distinct CDR3 sequences, about two fifths seen once. Sequencing was carried out using blood. V is TRBV21-1 and J is TRBJ2-1; TRBD2, the table's D call, lacks a check against the DNA. TRBV21-1 is designated a pseudogene. The TCR originated in a human donor in good health. The CDR3: CASSKGPGGPQYNEQFF. Written as DNA, the CDR3 is TGTGCCAGCAGCAAAGGACCGGGCGGGCCCCAGTACAATGAGCAGTTCTTC.